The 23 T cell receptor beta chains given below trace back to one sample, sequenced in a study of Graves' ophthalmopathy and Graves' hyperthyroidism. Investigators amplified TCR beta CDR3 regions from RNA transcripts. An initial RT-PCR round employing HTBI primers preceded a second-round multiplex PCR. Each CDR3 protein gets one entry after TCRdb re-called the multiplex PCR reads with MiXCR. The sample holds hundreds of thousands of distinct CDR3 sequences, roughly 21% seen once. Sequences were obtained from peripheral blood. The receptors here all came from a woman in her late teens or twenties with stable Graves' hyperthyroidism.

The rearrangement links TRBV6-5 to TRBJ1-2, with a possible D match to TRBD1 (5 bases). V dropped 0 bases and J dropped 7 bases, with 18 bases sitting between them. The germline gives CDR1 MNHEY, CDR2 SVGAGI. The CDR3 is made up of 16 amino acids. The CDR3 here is CASSYSNRIGVGGYTF. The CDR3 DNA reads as TGTGCCAGCAGTTACTCGAACAGGATTGGTGTTGGTGGCTACACCTTC.

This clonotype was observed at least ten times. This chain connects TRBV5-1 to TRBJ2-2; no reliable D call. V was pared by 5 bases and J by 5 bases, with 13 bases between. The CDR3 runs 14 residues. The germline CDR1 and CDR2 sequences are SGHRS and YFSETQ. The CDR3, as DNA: TGCGCCAGCAGAATTGGCACGGTGACCGGGGAGCTGTTTTTT. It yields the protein CASRIGTVTGELFF.

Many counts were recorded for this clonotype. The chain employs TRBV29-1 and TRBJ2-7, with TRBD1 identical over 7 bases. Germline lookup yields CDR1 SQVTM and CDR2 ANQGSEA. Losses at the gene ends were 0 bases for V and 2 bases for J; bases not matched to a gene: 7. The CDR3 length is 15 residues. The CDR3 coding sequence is TGCAGCGTTGAAGATAGGGACAGAGGCCCCTACGAGCAGTACTTC. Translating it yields CSVEDRDRGPYEQYF.

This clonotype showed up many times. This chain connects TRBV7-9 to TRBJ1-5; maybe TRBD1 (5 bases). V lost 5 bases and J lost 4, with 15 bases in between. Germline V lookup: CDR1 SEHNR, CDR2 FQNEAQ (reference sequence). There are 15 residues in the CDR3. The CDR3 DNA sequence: TGTGCCAGCAGCATAGATCAGGGAGGAAATCAGCCCCAGCATTTT. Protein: CASSIDQGGNQPQHF.

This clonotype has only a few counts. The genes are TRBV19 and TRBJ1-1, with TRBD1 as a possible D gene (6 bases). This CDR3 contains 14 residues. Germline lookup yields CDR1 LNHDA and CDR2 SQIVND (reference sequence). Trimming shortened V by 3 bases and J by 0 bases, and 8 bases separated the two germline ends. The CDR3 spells CASSMGGLNTEAFF. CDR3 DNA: TGTGCCAGTAGTATGGGGGGGCTGAACACTGAAGCTTTCTTT.

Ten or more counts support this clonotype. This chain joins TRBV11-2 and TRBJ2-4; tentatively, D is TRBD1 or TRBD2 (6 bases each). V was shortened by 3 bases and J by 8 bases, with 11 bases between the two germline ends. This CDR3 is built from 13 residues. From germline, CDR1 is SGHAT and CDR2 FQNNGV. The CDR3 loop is CASSFGGQDIQYF. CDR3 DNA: TGTGCCAGCAGCTTTGGGGGGCAGGACATTCAGTACTTC.

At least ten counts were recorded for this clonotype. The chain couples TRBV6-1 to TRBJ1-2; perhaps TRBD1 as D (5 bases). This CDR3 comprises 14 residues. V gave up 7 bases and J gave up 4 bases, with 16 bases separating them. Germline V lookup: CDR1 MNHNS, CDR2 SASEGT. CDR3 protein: CASTHGTQIYGYTF. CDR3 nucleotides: TGTGCCAGCACCCACGGGACGCAAATCTATGGCTACACCTTC.

The chain's CDR3 is CASSQDIGGETF. In DNA form, the CDR3 reads TGTGCCAGCAGCCAGGACATCGGCGGAGAGACCTTC. The genes are TRBV13 and TRBJ1-2; the D gene is possibly TRBD1 (5 bases). Germline V gene sequence: CDR1 PRHDT, CDR2 FYEKMQ (reference sequence). V was cut by 5 bases and J by 14 bases, with 18 bases left in between. This CDR3 has 12 residues.

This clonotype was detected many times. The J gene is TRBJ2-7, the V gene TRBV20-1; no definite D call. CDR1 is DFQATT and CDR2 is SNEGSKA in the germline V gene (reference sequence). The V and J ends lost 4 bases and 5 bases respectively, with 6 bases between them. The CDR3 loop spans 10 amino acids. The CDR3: CSAIFNEQYF. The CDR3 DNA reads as TGCAGTGCTATTTTCAACGAGCAGTACTTC.

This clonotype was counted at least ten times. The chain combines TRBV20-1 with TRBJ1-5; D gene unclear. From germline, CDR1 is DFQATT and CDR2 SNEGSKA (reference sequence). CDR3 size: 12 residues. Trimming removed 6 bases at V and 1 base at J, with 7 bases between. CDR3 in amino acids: CSARGSNQPQHF. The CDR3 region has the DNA TGCAGTGCCCGAGGGAGCAATCAGCCCCAGCATTTT.

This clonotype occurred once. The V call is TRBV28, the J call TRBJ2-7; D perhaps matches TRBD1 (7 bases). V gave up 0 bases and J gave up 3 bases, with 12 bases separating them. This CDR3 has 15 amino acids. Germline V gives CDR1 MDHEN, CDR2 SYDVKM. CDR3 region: CASSLWGRGDYEQYF. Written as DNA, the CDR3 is TGTGCCAGCAGTTTATGGGGCAGGGGGGACTACGAGCAGTACTTC.

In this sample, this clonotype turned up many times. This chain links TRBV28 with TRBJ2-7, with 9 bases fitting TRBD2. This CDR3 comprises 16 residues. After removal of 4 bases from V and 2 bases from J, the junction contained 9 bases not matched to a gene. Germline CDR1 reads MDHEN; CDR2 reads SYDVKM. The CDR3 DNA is TGTGCCAGCAGTTCACTGGTGACTAGCGGTACCTACGAGCAGTACTTC. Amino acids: CASSSLVTSGTYEQYF.

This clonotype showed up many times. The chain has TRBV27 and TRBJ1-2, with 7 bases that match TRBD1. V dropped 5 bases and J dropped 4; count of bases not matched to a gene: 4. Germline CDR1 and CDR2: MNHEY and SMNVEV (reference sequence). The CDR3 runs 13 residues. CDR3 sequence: CASSADRSYGYTF. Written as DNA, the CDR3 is TGTGCCAGCAGTGCGGACAGGAGCTATGGCTACACCTTC.

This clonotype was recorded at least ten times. The CDR3 sequence is CASATAPNTGELFF. The CDR3 nucleotides read TGTGCCAGCGCGACAGCCCCAAACACCGGGGAGCTGTTTTTT. The gene calls are TRBV12-3 or TRBV12-4 and TRBJ2-2, with a weak D call TRBD1 (5 bases). This CDR3 spans 14 amino acids. V lost 8 bases, J lost 2 bases, and 12 bases lay in between.

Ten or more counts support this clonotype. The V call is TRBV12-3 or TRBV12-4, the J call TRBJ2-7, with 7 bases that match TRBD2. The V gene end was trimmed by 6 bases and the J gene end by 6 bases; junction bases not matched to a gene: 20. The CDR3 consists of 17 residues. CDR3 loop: CASSRNRGGGSGSEQYF. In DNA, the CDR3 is TGTGCCAGCAGCCGCAACAGAGGAGGCGGGAGCGGTTCCGAGCAGTACTTC.

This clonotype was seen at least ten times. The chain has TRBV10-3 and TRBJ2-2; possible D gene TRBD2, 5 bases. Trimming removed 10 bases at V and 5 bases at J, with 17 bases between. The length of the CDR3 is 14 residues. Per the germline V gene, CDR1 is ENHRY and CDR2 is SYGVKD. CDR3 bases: TGTGCCACTTCCGGGATCAGCGAAACCGGGGAGCTGTTTTTT. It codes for CATSGISETGELFF.

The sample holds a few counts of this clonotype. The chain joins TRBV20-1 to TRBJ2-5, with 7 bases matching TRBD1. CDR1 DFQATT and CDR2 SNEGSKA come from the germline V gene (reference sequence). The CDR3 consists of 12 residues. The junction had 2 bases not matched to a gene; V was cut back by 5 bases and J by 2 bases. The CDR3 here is CSALRGQETQYF. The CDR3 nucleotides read TGCAGTGCTCTCAGGGGGCAAGAGACCCAGTACTTC.

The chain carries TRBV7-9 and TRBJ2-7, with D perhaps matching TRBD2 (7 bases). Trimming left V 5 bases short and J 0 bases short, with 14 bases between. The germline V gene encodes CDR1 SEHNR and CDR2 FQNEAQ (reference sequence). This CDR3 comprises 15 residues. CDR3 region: CASSKRGAPSYEQYF. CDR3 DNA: TGTGCCAGCAGCAAACGGGGGGCCCCCTCCTACGAGCAGTACTTC.

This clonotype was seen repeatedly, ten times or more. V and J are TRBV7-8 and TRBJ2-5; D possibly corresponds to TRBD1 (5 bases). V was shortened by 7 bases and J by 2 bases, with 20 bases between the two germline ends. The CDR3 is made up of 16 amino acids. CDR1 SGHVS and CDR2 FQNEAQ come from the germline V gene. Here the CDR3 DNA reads TGTGCCAGCATGAGTTGGGGCTCAGTCCCTCAAGAGACCCAGTACTTC. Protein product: CASMSWGSVPQETQYF.

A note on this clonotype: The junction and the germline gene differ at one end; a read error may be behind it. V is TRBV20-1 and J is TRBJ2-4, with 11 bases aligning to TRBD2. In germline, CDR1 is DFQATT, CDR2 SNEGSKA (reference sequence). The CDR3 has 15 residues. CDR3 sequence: CSASVGLAGKNIKYF. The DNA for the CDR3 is TGCAGTGCTAGTGTTGGACTAGCGGGCAAAAACATTAAGTACTTC.

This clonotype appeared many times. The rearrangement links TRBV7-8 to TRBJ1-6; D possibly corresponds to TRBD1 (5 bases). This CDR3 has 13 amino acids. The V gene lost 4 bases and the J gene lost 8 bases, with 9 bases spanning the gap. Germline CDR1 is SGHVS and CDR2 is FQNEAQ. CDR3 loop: CASSSGGDSPLHF. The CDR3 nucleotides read TGTGCCAGCAGCTCGGGGGGGGATTCACCCCTCCACTTT.

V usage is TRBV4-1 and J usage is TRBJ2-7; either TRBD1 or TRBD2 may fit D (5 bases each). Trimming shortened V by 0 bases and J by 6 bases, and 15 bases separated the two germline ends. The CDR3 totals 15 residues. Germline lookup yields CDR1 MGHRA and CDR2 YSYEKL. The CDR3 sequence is CASSQDWDGMTEQYF. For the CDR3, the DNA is TGCGCCAGCAGCCAAGATTGGGACGGAATGACCGAGCAGTACTTC.

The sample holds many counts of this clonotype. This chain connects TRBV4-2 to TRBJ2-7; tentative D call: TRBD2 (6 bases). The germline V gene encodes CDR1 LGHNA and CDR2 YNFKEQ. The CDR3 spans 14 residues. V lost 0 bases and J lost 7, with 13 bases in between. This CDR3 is CASSQDGGAREQYF. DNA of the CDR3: TGTGCCAGCAGCCAAGATGGAGGGGCGAGGGAGCAGTACTTC.